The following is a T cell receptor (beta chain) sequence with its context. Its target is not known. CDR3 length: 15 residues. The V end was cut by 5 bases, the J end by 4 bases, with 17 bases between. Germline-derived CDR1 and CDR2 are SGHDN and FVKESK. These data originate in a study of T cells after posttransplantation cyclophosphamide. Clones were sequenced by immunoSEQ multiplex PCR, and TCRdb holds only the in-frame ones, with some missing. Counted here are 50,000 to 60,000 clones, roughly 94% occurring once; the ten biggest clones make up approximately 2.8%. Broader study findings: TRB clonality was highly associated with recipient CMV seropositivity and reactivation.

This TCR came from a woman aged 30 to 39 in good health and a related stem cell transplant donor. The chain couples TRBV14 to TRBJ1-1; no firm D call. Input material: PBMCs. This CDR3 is CASSFRLREGTEAFF. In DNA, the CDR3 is TGTGCCAGCAGCTTCCGTCTAAGGGAGGGCACTGAAGCTTTCTTT.